Below, one T cell receptor beta chain is given with its context. The CDR3 totals 13 residues. The junction had 5 bases not matched to a gene; V was cut back by 5 bases and J by 10 bases. This record comes from a study of CD8 T cells in Susac syndrome. cDNA came from about 0.5 to 1 ug RNA primed by random hexamers. TCR beta CDR3 was amplified by immunoSEQ covering 54 Vbeta and 13 Jbeta. A single record per CDR3 protein comes from TCRdb applying MiXCR to the immunoSEQ multiplex PCR reads. The data hold over 150,000 distinct CDR3 sequences, with 90% to 95% observed a single time. The multiple sclerosis control group was made up of treatment-naive patients with stable or active relapsing-remitting disease.

The chain has TRBV12-3 or TRBV12-4 and TRBJ1-6; 7 bases map to TRBD1. The sequence derives from a human donor with multiple sclerosis. Specimen: CD4+ T cells from PBMCs. CDR3 sequence: CASSRDSLSPLHF. Written as DNA, the CDR3 is TGTGCCAGCAGTCGGGACAGCCTCTCACCCCTCCACTTT.